These 5 T cell receptor beta chains were all obtained from the same sample, sequenced in a study of T cells in Graves' hyperthyroidism and ophthalmopathy. RNA transcripts gave rise to amplified TCR beta CDR3 regions. With the HTBI primer set, the TCR CDR3 went through a first round of RT-PCR. TCRdb itself ran the multiplex PCR reads through MiXCR, one entry per CDR3 protein. Of roughly 250,000 distinct CDR3 sequences in the sample, more than 14% were seen once. Sequencing was performed on blood. The receptor source for this set is a woman in her 40s with Graves' hyperthyroidism that later progressed to Graves' ophthalmopathy.

The rearrangement uses TRBV12-3 or TRBV12-4 and TRBJ2-7, with a weak D call TRBD1 (6 bases). V was cut by 0 bases and J by 2 bases, with 11 bases left in between. The CDR3 consists of 15 residues. The CDR3 region has the DNA TGTGCCAGCAGTTTAGCTGGGGGCATCACCTACGAGCAGTACTTC. Amino acids: CASSLAGGITYEQYF.

This clonotype was observed many times. The chain uses TRBV14 and TRBJ1-1; 10 bases are a match to TRBD1. The J segment lost 5 bases and the V segment lost 1 base, leaving 10 bases of the junction unmatched. The V gene's germline CDR1 is SGHDN and CDR2 FVKESK. This CDR3 is built from 17 residues. The CDR3 sequence: CASSQAPGQGRRTEAFF. The CDR3 region has the DNA TGTGCCAGCAGCCAAGCGCCGGGACAGGGGAGAAGGACTGAAGCTTTCTTT. Variable domain in full (rest from reference TRBV14 and TRBJ1-1): EAGVTQFPSHSVIEKGQTVTLRCDPISGHDNLYWYRRVMGKEIKFLLHFVKESKQDESGMPNNRFLAERTGGTYSTLKVQPAELEDSGVYFCASSQAPGQGRRTEAFFGQGTRLTVV.

There are many counts of this clonotype. The chain links TRBV6-5 to TRBJ2-7; 10 bases align to TRBD2. The germline V gene encodes CDR1 MNHEY and CDR2 SVGAGI. With 2 bases clipped from V and 0 bases from J, the junction kept 4 bases outside the gene matches. The CDR3 sequence is 16 residues long. The CDR3 DNA follows: TGTGCCAGCAGTTACCTTGGACTAGCGGTCTCCTACGAGCAGTACTTC. Encoded protein: CASSYLGLAVSYEQYF.

This chain uses TRBV6-5 with TRBJ2-2, with D possibly being TRBD2 (6 bases). Trimming stripped 0 bases from V and 4 bases from J, with 9 bases between. CDR1 is MNHEY and CDR2 is SVGAGI in the germline V gene. The CDR3 runs 15 residues. In DNA form, the CDR3 reads TGTGCCAGCAGTTACTCCGGGACTGGCACCGGGGAGCTGTTTTTT. Protein: CASSYSGTGTGELFF.

This clonotype was detected many times. The chain links TRBV29-1 to TRBJ1-2; 7 bases fit TRBD1. This CDR3 has 14 residues. Germline V gene lookup returns CDR1 SQVTM and CDR2 ANQGSEA. Germline trimming cut 4 bases from V and 7 bases from J; bases unmatched to any gene: 12. CDR3 sequence (DNA): TGCAGCGTTGGTCCCCTCGTGACAGGGCTTGGCTACACCTTC. Its protein product is CSVGPLVTGLGYTF.